This T cell receptor (beta chain) was retrieved from a study of T cells in Graves' hyperthyroidism and ophthalmopathy. The overall study: Blood was drawn when the patient was first diagnosed and still untreated.

V was cut by 3 bases and J by 9 bases, with 12 bases left in between. CDR1 is LNHDA and CDR2 is SQIVND in the germline V gene (reference sequence). The CDR3 covers 13 residues. Regions amplified from RNA transcripts were the TCR beta CDR3 regions. A first-round RT-PCR of the TCR CDR3 used the HTBI primer set. One entry per CDR3 protein results from TCRdb running MiXCR on the multiplex PCR reads. Among a few hundred thousand distinct CDR3 sequences listed, less than 20% were seen once. The source material was blood. The TCR was taken from a man between 18 and 35 years old with Graves' ophthalmopathy. The chain is built from TRBV19 and TRBJ1-5, with D hard to call. As DNA, the CDR3 is TGTGCCAGTAGTATTTCGCCCGCTCGGCCCCAGCATTTT. This translates into CASSISPARPQHF.